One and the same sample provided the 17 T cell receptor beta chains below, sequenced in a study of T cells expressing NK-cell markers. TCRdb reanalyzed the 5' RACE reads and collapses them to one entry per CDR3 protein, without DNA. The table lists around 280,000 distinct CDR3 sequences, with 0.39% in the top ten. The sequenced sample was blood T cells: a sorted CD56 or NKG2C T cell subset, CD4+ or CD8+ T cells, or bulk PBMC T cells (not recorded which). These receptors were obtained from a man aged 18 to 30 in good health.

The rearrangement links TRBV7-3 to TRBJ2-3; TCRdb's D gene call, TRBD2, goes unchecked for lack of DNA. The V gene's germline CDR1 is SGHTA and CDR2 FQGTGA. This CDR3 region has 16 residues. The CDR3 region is CASSERATTSTDTQYF.

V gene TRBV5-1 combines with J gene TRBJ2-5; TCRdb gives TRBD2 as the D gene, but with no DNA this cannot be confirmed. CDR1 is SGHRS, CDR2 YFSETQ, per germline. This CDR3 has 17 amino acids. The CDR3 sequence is CASSFGGSSGIQETQYF.

CDR3 sequence: CATSTRDRGRGEAFF. J is TRBJ1-1 and V is TRBV15; lacking DNA, the TRBD1 call made by TCRdb goes unchecked. The germline CDR1 and CDR2 sequences are LNHNV and YYDKDF (reference sequence). The CDR3 has 15 amino acids.

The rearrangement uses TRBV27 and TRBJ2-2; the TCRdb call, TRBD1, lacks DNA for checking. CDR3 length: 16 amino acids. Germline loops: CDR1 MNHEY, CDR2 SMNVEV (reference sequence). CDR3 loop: CASSLLQNPSLPELFF.

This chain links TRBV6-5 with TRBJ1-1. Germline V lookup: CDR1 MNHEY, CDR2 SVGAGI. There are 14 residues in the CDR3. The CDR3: CASSYWGGGAEAFF.

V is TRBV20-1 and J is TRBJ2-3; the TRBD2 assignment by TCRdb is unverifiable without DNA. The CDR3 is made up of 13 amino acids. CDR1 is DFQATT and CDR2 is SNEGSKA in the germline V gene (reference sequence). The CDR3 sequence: CSAFSGRLDTQYF.

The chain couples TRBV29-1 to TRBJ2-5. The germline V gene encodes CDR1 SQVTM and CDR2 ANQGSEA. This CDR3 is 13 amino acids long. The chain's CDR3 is CSVDINSKETQYF.

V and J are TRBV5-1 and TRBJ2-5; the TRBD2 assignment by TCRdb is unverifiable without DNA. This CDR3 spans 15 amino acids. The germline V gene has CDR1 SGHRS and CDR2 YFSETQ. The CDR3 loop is CASSLAGDHKKTQYF.

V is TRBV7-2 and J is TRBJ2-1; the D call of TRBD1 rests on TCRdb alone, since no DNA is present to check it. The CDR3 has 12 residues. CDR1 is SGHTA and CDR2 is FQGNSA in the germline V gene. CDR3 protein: CASSETGGEQFF.

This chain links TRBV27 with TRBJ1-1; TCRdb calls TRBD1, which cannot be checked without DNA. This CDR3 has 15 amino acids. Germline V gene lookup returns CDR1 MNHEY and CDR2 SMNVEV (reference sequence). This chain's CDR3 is CASRGQGAPTLEAFF.

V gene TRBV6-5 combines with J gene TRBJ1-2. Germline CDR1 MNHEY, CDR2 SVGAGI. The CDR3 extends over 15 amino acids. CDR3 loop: CASSYSVVANYGYTF.

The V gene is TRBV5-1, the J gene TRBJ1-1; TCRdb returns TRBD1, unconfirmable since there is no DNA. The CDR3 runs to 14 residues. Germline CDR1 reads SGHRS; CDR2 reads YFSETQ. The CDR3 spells CASSGPVTNTEAFF.

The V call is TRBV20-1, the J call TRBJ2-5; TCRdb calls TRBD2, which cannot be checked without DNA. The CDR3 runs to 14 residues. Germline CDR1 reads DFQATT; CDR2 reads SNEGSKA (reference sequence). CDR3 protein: CSAPPPGGRETQYF.

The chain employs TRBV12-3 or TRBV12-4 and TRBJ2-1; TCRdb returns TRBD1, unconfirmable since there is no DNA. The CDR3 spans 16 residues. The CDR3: CASSSPRTKGLNEQFF.

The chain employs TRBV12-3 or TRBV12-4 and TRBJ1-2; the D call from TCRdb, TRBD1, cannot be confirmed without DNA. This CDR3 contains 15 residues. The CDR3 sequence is CASSFGTGNNYGYTF.

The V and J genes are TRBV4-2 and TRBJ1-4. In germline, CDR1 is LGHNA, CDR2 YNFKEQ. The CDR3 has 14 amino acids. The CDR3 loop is CASSQDRRAEKLFF.

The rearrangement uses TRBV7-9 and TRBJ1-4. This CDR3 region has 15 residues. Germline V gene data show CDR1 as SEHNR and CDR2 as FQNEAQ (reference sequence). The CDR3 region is CASSLGGPTNEKLFF.